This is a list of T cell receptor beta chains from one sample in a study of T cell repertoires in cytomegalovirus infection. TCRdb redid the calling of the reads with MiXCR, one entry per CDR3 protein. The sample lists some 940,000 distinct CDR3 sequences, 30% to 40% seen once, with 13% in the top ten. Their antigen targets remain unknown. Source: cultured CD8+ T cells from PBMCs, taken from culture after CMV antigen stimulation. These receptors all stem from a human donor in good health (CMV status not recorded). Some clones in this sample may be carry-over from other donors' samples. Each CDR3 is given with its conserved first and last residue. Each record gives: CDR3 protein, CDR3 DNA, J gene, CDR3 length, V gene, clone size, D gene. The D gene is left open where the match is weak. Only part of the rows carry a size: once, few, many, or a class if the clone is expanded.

CASSDRTGGRDTQYF | TGTGCCAGCAGTGACAGGACAGGGGGCCGAGATACGCAGTATTTT | TRBJ2-3 | 15 | TRBV6-4 | . | TRBD1
CSAVGTGDEKLFF | TGCAGCGCCGTCGGGACAGGGGATGAAAAACTGTTTTTT | TRBJ1-4 | 13 | TRBV29-1 | . | TRBD1
CASSRTGGEAFF | TGTGCCAGCAGCCGGACAGGCGGTGAAGCTTTCTTT | TRBJ1-1 | 12 | TRBV7-6 | many | TRBD1
CASSLWEAGYTF | TGTGCCAGCAGCTTGTGGGAGGCTGGCTACACCTTC | TRBJ1-2 | 12 | TRBV7-9 | few | .
CASSLVGGGFYGYTF | TGTGCCAGCAGTTTAGTTGGTGGGGGGTTTTATGGCTACACCTTC | TRBJ1-2 | 15 | TRBV12-3/TRBV12-4 | . | .
CASSLVGQDAFF | TGTGCCAGCAGCTTAGTCGGCCAGGACGCTTTCTTT | TRBJ1-1 | 12 | TRBV7-9 | few | .
CASSFSREITGELFF | TGTGCCAGCAGCTTTAGCAGGGAGATTACCGGGGAGCTGTTTTTT | TRBJ2-2 | 15 | TRBV7-9 | many | .
CASSQWEETQYF | TGTGCCAGCAGCCAATGGGAAGAGACCCAGTACTTC | TRBJ2-5 | 12 | TRBV14 | . | .
CASSLRGTHEQFF | TGTGCCAGCAGTTTAAGAGGGACCCATGAGCAGTTCTTC | TRBJ2-1 | 13 | TRBV12-3/TRBV12-4 | few | .
CATQGGNMDIQYF | TGTGCCACCCAAGGAGGCAATATGGACATTCAGTACTTC | TRBJ2-4 | 13 | TRBV12-3/TRBV12-4 | . | .
CASSLAWDRGLNEQFF | TGCGCCAGCAGCTTGGCCTGGGACAGGGGGCTGAATGAGCAGTTCTTC | TRBJ2-1 | 16 | TRBV5-1 | . | TRBD1
CSARDGQRNTIYF | TGCAGTGCTAGAGATGGACAGAGAAACACCATATATTTT | TRBJ1-3 | 13 | TRBV20-1 | few | .
CASSLGWDKTGETQYF | TGTGCCAGCAGCTTGGGCTGGGATAAAACGGGAGAGACCCAGTACTTC | TRBJ2-5 | 16 | TRBV5-5 | . | .
CSVKPGPLSQETQYF | TGCAGCGTTAAACCGGGACCGCTGAGCCAAGAGACCCAGTACTTC | TRBJ2-5 | 15 | TRBV29-1 | . | .
CASSLDLAGGRSTQYF | TGTGCCAGCAGCTTAGACCTAGCGGGGGGACGGTCTACGCAGTATTTT | TRBJ2-3 | 16 | TRBV7-6 | many | TRBD2
CASSESVGASANEQFF | TGCGCCAGCAGTGAATCTGTGGGGGCGTCCGCCAATGAGCAGTTCTTC | TRBJ2-1 | 16 | TRBV10-2 | . | .
CASSYSTGGQTEQFF | TGTGCCAGCAGTTACTCAACAGGGGGTCAAACTGAGCAGTTCTTC | TRBJ2-1 | 15 | TRBV6-5 | . | TRBD1
CASSFKGQGARTEAFF | TGTGCCAGCAGCTTTAAGGGACAGGGGGCCAGGACTGAAGCTTTCTTT | TRBJ1-1 | 16 | TRBV7-9 | . | TRBD1
CASGRGDRVYEQYF | TGTGCCAGCGGACGAGGAGACAGGGTCTACGAGCAGTACTTC | TRBJ2-7 | 14 | TRBV7-9 | few | TRBD1
CSARDPAGGRGDTQYF | TGCAGTGCTAGAGATCCTGCGGGGGGCCGGGGAGATACGCAGTATTTT | TRBJ2-3 | 16 | TRBV20-1 | . | TRBD2
CASSYFGTEYGYTF | TGTGCCAGCAGTTACTTTGGGACCGAATATGGCTACACCTTC | TRBJ1-2 | 14 | TRBV6-5 | . | .
CASSPPRTGGYQPQHF | TGTGCCAGCAGCCCACCCAGGACAGGGGGCTATCAGCCCCAGCATTTT | TRBJ1-5 | 16 | TRBV12-3/TRBV12-4 | . | TRBD1
CASNPQEYSNQPQHF | TGCGCCAGCAACCCACAGGAGTATAGCAATCAGCCCCAGCATTTT | TRBJ1-5 | 15 | TRBV4-1 | . | .
CASRYRVAREQYF | TGTGCCAGCAGATACAGGGTAGCAAGGGAGCAGTACTTC | TRBJ2-7 | 13 | TRBV2 | . | .
CASSLGLAGPPKNEQFF | TGTGCCAGCAGCCTCGGACTAGCGGGTCCCCCGAAGAATGAGCAGTTCTTC | TRBJ2-1 | 17 | TRBV7-9 | many | TRBD2
CASSGQALNTEAFF | TGTGCCAGCAGCGGACAGGCTTTGAACACTGAAGCTTTCTTT | TRBJ1-1 | 14 | TRBV11-2 | few | TRBD1
CASSQVDGSEKLFF | TGCGCCAGCAGCCAAGTAGATGGCAGTGAAAAACTGTTTTTT | TRBJ1-4 | 14 | TRBV4-1 | . | .
CASSWTGYGYTF | TGTGCCAGCAGTTGGACAGGGTATGGCTACACCTTC | TRBJ1-2 | 12 | TRBV12-3/TRBV12-4 | few | TRBD1
CASSQNIQQETQYF | TGTGCCAGCAGCCAAAATATACAGCAAGAGACCCAGTACTTC | TRBJ2-5 | 14 | TRBV14 | . | .
CASSTPRDPVTTNEKLFF | TGTGCCAGCAGCACACCAAGGGATCCGGTTACAACTAATGAAAAACTGTTTTTT | TRBJ1-4 | 18 | TRBV11-2 | . | .
CASSHNTGVGNTGELFF | TGCGCCAGCAGCCACAATACAGGGGTGGGAAACACCGGGGAGCTGTTTTTT | TRBJ2-2 | 17 | TRBV4-1 | few | TRBD1
CASGGSLPAKNIQYF | TGTGCCAGCGGCGGGTCTCTCCCGGCCAAAAACATTCAGTACTTC | TRBJ2-4 | 15 | TRBV6-5 | few | .
CASSLDLSATGHQPQHF | TGTGCCAGCAGCTTAGATCTGTCCGCGACGGGACATCAGCCCCAGCATTTT | TRBJ1-5 | 17 | TRBV7-9 | . | .
CASSKPGTGTTTEAFF | TGTGCCAGCAGTAAACCCGGGACAGGGACTACCACTGAAGCTTTCTTT | TRBJ1-1 | 16 | TRBV6-5 | few | TRBD1
CASSQLGKSSGNTIYF | TGCGCCAGCAGCCAATTGGGGAAAAGCTCTGGAAACACCATATATTTT | TRBJ1-3 | 16 | TRBV4-1 | . | .
CASSSSGTSQPQHF | TGTGCCAGCAGCTCCTCAGGGACGAGTCAGCCCCAGCATTTT | TRBJ1-5 | 14 | TRBV7-9 | . | .
CSARQGGSNQPQHF | TGCAGTGCCAGACAGGGAGGGTCTAATCAGCCCCAGCATTTT | TRBJ1-5 | 14 | TRBV20-1 | few | TRBD1
CSAEGQNTGELFF | TGCAGCGCGGAAGGACAGAACACCGGGGAGCTGTTTTTT | TRBJ2-2 | 13 | TRBV29-1 | . | .
CASSQGQGTRIYGYTF | TGTGCCAGCAGCCAAGGCCAGGGGACGAGAATCTATGGCTACACCTTC | TRBJ1-2 | 16 | TRBV14 | few | .
CASSGLAGALYLTDTQYF | TGTGCCAGCTCGGGACTAGCGGGGGCCCTATACCTCACAGATACGCAGTATTTT | TRBJ2-3 | 18 | TRBV12-3/TRBV12-4 | . | TRBD2
CASQGGSNEQFF | TGTGCCAGCCAAGGAGGGTCCAATGAGCAGTTCTTC | TRBJ2-1 | 12 | TRBV27 | . | .
CASSRPEMKGGRRSYEQYF | TGTGCCAGCAGCCGCCCCGAAATGAAGGGGGGAAGACGGTCCTACGAGCAGTACTTC | TRBJ2-7 | 19 | TRBV7-9 | . | .
CASLLGAWGTEAFF | TGTGCCAGCTTACTGGGGGCCTGGGGCACTGAAGCTTTCTTT | TRBJ1-1 | 14 | TRBV28 | . | .